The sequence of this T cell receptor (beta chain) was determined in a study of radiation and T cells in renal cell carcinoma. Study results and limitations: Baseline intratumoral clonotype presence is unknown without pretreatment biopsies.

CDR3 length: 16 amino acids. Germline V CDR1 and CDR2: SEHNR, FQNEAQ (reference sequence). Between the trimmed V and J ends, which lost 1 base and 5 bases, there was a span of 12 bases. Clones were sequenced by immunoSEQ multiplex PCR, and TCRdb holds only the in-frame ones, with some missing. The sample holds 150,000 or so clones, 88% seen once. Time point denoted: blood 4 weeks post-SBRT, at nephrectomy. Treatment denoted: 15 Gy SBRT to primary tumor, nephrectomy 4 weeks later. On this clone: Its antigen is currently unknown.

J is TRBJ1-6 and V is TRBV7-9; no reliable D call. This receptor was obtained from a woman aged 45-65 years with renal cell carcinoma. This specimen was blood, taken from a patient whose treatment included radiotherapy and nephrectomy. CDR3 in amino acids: CASSLGGRGDNSPLHF. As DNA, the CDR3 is TGTGCCAGCAGCTTAGGAGGACGGGGTGATAATTCACCCCTCCACTTT.